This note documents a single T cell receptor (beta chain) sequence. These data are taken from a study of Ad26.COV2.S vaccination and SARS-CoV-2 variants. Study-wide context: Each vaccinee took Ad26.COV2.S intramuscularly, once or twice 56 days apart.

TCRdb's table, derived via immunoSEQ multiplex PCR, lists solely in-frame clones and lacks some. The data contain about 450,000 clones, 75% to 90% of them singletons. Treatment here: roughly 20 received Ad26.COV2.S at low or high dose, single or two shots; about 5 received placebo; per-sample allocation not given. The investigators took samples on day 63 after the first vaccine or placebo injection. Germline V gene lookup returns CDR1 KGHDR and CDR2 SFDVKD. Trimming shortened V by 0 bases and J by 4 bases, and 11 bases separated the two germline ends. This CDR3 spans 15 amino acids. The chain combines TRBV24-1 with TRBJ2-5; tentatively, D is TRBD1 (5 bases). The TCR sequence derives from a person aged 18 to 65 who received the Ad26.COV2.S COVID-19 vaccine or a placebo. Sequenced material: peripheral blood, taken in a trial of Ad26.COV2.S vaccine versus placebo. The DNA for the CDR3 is TGTGCCACCAGTGATTTGAGGGGTAGTGGAGAGACCCAGTACTTC. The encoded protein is CATSDLRGSGETQYF.